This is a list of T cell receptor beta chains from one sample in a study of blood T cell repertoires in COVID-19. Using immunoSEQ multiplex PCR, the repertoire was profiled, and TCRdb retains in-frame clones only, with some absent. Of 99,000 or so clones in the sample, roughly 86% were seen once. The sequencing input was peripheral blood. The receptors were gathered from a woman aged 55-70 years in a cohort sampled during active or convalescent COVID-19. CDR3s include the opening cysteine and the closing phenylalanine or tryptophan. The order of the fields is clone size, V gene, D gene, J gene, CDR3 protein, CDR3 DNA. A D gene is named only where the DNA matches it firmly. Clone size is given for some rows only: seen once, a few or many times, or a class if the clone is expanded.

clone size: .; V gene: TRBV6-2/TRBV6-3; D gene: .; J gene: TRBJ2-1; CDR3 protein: CASSYSSTPSYNEQFF; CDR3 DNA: TGTGCCAGCAGTTACTCGAGTACCCCCTCCTACAATGAGCAGTTCTTC
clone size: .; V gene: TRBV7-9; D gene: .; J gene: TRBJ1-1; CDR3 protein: CASSLMRNTEAFF; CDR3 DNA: TGTGCCAGCAGCTTAATGAGGAACACTGAAGCTTTCTTT
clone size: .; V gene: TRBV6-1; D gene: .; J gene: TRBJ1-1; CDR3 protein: CASTTSGEAFF; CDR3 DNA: TGTGCCAGCACCACCTCCGGTGAAGCTTTCTTT
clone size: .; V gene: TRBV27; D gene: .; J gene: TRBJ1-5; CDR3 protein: CASSFSGQPGFLAPQHF; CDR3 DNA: TGTGCCAGCAGTTTTTCCGGACAGCCAGGTTTTTTAGCGCCCCAGCATTTT
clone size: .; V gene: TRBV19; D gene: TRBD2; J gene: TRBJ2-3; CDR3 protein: CASSAGRSTDTQYF; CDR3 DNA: TGTGCCAGTAGTGCCGGGAGGAGCACAGATACGCAGTATTTT
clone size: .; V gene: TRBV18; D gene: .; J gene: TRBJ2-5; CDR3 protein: CASSRPGTWQETQYF; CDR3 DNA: TGTGCCAGCTCCCGTCCCGGGACTTGGCAAGAGACCCAGTACTTC
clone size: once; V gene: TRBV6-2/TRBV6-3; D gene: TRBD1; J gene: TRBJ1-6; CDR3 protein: CASSYGQGNSPLHF; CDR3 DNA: TGTGCCAGCAGTTACGGACAGGGAAATTCACCCCTCCACTTT
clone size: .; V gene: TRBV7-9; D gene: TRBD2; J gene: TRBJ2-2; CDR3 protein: CASRKAPASGGHGGELFF; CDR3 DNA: TGTGCCAGCAGAAAAGCGCCGGCTAGCGGGGGTCATGGCGGGGAGCTGTTTTTT
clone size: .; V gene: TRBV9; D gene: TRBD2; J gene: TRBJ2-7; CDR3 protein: CASSVAGRAHEQYF; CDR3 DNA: TGTGCCAGCAGCGTAGCCGGGAGGGCCCACGAGCAGTACTTC
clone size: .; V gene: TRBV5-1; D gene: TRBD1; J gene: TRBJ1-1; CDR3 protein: CASSLGGANEAFF; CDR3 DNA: TGCGCCAGCAGCTTAGGGGGCGCGAATGAAGCTTTCTTT
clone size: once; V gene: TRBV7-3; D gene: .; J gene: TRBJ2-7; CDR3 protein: CASSVSPRDNEQYF; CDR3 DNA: TGTGCCAGCAGCGTGTCGCCCCGGGACAACGAGCAGTACTTC
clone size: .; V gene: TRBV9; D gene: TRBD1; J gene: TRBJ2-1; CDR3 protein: CASSVSGTGYNEQFF; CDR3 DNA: TGTGCCAGCAGCGTCTCCGGGACAGGGTACAATGAGCAGTTCTTC
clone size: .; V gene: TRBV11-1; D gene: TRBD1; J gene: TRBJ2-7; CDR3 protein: CASSSRQGSSYEQYF; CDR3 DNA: TGTGCCAGCAGCTCTAGACAGGGTAGCTCCTACGAGCAGTACTTC
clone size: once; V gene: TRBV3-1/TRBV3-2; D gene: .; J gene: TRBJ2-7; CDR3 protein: CASSPRGNWYEQYF; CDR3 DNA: TGTGCCAGCAGCCCACGCGGGAATTGGTACGAGCAGTACTTC
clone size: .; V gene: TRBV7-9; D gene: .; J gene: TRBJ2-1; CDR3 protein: CASSWSQGYEQFF; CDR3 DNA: TGTGCCAGCAGCTGGTCCCAGGGTTATGAGCAGTTCTTC
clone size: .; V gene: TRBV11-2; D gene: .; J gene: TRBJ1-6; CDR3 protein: CASSLDREVAGQINSPLHF; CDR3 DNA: TGTGCCAGCAGCTTAGATCGGGAGGTAGCCGGACAGATAAATTCACCCCTCCACTTT
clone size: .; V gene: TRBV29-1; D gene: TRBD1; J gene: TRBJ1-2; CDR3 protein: CSVGTGGDYGYTF; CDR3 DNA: TGCAGCGTCGGGACAGGGGGCGACTATGGCTACACCTTC
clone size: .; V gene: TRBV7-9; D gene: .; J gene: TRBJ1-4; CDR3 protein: CASSAQGSSEKLFF; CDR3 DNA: TGTGCCAGCAGCGCACAGGGTTCATCCGAAAAACTGTTTTTT
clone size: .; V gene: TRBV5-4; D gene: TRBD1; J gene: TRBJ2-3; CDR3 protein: CASSFGQGTDTQYF; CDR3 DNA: TGTGCCAGCAGCTTTGGACAGGGGACAGATACGCAGTATTTT
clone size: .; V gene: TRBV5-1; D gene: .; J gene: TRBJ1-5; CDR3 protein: CASSFGPQDGRNQPQHF; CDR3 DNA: TGCGCCAGCAGCTTTGGGCCACAGGACGGTAGAAATCAGCCCCAGCATTTT
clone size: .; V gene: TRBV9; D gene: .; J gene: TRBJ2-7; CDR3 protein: CASSVGLADLYEQYF; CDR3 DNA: TGTGCCAGCAGCGTAGGGCTAGCAGACCTTTACGAGCAGTACTTC
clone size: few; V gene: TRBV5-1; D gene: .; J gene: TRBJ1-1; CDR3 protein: CASTPSRGNTEAFF; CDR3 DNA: TGCGCCAGCACCCCTAGCAGGGGGAACACTGAAGCTTTCTTT
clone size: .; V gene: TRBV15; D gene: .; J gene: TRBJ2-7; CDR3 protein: CATSRDRGRTYEQYF; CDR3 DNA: TGTGCCACCAGCAGAGATAGGGGCCGAACCTACGAGCAGTACTTC
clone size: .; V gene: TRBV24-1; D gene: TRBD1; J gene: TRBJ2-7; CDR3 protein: CATSDPTGNSYEQYF; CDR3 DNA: TGTGCCACCAGTGACCCGACAGGGAACTCCTACGAGCAGTACTTC
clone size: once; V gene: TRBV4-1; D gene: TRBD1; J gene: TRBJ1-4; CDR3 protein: CASSLIQGSTNEKLFF; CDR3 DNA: TGCGCCAGCAGCCTAATACAGGGGTCAACTAATGAAAAACTGTTTTTT